This T cell receptor (beta chain) emerged from a study of shared clonotypes between healthy human individuals. Study details: Every donor yielded three CD4 naive, three CD4 memory, two CD8 naive and one CD8 memory plate.

Study-wide results and caveats: Sequencing depth was predicted to influence how clonotypes are shared among donors.

Concerning this clone: Its cognate antigen is unknown. This CDR3 is also generated by other DNA sequences in the sample.

Positively selected for CCR7, the CD45RO-negative cells used as naive CD8 cells excluded terminally differentiated effector memory CD45RA+ cells. Adult donors, all healthy and HIV-negative, had no recent acute infections or vaccinations. Sequenced by immunoSEQ multiplex PCR; TCRdb stores in-frame clones only, minus some. This sample yields about 680,000 clones, of which under 95% are seen a single time; 24% belongs to the top ten. The TCR originated in a man aged 25-40 years in good health. Sequenced input: naive CD8+ T cells sorted from blood.

In DNA form, the CDR3 reads TGTGCCAGCAGCTCAACGGGGGAGCTGTTTTTT. This translates into CASSSTGELFF. The chain uses TRBV11-2 and TRBJ2-2; D gene unclear. V lost 4 bases and J lost 8, with 5 bases in between. The CDR3 extends over 11 amino acids. Germline assignment: CDR1 SGHAT and CDR2 FQNNGV.